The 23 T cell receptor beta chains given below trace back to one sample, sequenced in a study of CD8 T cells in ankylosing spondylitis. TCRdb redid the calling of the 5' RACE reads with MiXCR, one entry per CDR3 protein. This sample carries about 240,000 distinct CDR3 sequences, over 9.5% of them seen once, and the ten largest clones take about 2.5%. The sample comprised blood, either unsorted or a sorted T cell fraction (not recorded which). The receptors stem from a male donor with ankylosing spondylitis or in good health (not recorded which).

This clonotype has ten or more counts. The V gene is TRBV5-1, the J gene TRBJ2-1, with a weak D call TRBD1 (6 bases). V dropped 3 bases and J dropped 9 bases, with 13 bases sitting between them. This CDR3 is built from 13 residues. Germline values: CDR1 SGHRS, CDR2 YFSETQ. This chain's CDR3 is CASSSKGEGEQFF. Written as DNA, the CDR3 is TGCGCCAGCAGCTCCAAGGGGGAAGGTGAGCAGTTCTTC.

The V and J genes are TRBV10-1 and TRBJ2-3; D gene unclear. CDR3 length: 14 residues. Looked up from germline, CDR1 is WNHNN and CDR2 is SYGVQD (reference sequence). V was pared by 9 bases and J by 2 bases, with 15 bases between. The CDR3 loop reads CARRVTTHTDTQYF. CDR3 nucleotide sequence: TGCGCCAGAAGGGTTACGACCCACACAGATACGCAGTATTTT.

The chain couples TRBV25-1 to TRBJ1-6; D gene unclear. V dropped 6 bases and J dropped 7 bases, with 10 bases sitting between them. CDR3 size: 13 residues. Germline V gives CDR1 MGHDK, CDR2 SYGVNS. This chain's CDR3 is CASRAWENSPLHF. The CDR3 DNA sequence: TGTGCCAGCAGGGCATGGGAGAATTCACCCCTCCACTTT.

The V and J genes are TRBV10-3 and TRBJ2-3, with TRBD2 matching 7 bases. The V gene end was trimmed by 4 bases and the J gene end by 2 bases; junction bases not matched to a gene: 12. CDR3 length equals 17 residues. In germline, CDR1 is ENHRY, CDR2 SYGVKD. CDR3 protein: CAISVVSSGSYTDTQYF. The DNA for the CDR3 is TGTGCCATCAGTGTAGTTAGTAGCGGGTCCTACACAGATACGCAGTATTTT.

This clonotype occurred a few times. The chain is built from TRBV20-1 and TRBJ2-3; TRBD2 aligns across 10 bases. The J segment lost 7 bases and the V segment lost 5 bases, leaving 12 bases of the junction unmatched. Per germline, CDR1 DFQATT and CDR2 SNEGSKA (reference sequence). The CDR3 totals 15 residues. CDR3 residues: CSARGASGSMNTQYF. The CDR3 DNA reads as TGCAGTGCTCGGGGGGCTAGCGGGAGCATGAATACGCAGTATTTT.

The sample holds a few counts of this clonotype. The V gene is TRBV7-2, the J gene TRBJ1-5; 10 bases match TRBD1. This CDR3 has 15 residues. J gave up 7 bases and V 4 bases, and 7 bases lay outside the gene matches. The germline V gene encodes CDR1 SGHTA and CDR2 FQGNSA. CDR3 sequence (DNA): TGTGCCAGCAGCTCCGGGACAGGGGCTAGGCAGCCCCAGCATTTT. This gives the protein CASSSGTGARQPQHF. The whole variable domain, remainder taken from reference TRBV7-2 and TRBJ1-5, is GAGVSQSPSNKVTEKGKDVELRCDPISGHTALYWYRQSLGQGLEFLIYFQGNSAPDKSGLPSDRFSAERTGGSVSTLTIQRTQQEDSAVYLCASSSGTGARQPQHFGDGTRLSIL.

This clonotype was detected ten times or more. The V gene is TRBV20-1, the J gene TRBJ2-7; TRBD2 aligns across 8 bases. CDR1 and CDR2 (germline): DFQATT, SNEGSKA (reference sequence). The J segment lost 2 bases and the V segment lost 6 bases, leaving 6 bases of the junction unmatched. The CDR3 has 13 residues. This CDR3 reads CSAATSDPYEQYF. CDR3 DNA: TGCAGTGCCGCGACTAGCGACCCCTACGAGCAGTACTTC.

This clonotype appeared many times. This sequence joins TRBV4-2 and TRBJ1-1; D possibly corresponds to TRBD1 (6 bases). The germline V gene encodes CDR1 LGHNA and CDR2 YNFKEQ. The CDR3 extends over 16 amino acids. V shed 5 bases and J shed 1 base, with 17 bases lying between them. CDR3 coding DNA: TGTGCCAGCAGCAGGGATATCCTACAGGGGAACACTGAAGCTTTCTTT. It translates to CASSRDILQGNTEAFF.

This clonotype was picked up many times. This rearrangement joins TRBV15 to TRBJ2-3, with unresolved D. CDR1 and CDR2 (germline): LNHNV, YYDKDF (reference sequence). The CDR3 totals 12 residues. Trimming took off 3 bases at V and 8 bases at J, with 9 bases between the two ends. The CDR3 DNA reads TGTGCCACCAGCAGGGCCCCCGGTACGCAGTATTTT. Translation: CATSRAPGTQYF.

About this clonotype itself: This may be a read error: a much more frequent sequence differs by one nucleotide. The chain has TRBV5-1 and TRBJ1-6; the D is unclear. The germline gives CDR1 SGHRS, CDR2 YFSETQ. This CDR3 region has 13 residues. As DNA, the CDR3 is TGCGCCAGCAGCTTGGAACCCGGTTCACTCCTCCACTTT. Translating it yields CASSLEPGSLLHF.

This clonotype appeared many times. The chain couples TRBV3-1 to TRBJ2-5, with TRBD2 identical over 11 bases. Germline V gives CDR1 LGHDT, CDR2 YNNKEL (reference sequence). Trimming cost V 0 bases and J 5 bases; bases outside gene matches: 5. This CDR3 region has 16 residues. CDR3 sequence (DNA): TGTGCCAGCAGCCAAGAAGTGCTAGCGGGGGGTGAGACCCAGTACTTC. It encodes CASSQEVLAGGETQYF.

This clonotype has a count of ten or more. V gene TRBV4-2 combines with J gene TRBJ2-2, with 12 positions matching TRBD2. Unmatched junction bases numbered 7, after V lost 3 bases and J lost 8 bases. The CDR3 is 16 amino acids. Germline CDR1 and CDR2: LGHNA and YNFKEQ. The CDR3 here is CASSHPSGGAEGELFF. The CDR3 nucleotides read TGTGCCAGCAGCCACCCTAGCGGGGGGGCCGAAGGGGAGCTGTTTTTT.

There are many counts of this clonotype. The CDR3 nucleotides read TGCAGTGCCAGGACTAGCGGGCCTTTGGATACGCAGTATTTT. Its translation is CSARTSGPLDTQYF. The chain uses TRBV20-1 and TRBJ2-3, with 11 bases that match TRBD2. This CDR3 spans 14 amino acids. The V segment lost 6 bases and the J segment 6 bases; nucleotides outside the gene matches: 8. Germline CDR1 reads DFQATT; CDR2 reads SNEGSKA (reference sequence).

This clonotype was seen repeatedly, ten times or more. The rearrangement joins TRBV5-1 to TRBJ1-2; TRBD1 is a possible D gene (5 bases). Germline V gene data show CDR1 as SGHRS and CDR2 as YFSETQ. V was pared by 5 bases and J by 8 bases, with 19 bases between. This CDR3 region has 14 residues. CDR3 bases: TGCGCCAGCAGTCTTGGTGGCCGGGACGGAGGCTACACCTTC. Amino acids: CASSLGGRDGGYTF.

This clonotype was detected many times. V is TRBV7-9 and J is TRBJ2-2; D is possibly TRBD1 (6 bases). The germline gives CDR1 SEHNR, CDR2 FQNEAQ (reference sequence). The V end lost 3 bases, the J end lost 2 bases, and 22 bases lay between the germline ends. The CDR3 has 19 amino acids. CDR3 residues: CASSFPPILPGHNTGELFF. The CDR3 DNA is TGTGCCAGCAGCTTTCCACCCATCCTACCGGGACATAACACCGGGGAGCTGTTTTTT.

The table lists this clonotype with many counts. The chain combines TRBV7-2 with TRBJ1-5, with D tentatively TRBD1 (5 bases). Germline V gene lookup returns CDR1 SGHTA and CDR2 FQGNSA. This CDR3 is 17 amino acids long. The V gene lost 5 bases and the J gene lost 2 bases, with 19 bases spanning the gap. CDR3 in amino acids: CASSVDLGGNGNQPQHF. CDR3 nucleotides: TGTGCCAGCAGCGTGGACCTGGGGGGTAACGGCAATCAGCCCCAGCATTTT.

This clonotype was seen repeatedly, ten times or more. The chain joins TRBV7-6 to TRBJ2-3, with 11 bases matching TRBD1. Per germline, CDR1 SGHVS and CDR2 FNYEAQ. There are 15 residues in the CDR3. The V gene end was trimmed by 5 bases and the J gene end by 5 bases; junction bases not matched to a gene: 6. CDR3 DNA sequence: TGTGCCAGCAGCGATGGACAGGGGGCCAGAGATACGCAGTATTTT. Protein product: CASSDGQGARDTQYF. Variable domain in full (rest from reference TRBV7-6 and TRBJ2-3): GAGVSQSPRYKVTKRGQDVALRCDPISGHVSLYWYRQALGQGPEFLTYFNYEAQQDKSGLPNDRFSAERPEGSISTLTIQRTEQRDSAMYRCASSDGQGARDTQYFGPGTRLTVL.

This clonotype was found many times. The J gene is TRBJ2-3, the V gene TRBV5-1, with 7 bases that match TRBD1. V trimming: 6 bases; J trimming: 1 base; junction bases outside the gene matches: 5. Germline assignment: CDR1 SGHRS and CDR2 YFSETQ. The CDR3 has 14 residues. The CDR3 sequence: CASTTGEGTDTQYF. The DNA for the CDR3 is TGCGCCAGCACCACAGGGGAAGGCACAGATACGCAGTATTTT.

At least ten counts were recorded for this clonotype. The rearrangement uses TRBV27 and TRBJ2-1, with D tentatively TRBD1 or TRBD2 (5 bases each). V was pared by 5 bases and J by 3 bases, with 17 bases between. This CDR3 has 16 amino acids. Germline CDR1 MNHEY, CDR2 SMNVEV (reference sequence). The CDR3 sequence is CASSTTPRGYYNEQFF. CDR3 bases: TGTGCCAGCAGTACTACTCCCCGGGGCTACTACAATGAGCAGTTCTTC.

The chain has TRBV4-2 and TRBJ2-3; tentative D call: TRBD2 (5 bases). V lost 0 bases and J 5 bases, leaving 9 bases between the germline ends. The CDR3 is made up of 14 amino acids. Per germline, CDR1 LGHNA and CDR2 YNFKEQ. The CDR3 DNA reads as TGTGCCAGCAGCCAAGAGCGGGTGGGAGATACGCAGTATTTT. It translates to CASSQERVGDTQYF.

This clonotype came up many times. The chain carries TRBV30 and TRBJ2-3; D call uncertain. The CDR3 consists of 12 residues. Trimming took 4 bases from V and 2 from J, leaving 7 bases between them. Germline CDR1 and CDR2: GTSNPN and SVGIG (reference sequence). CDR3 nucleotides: TGTGCCTGGAAGCTTTACACAGATACGCAGTATTTT. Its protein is CAWKLYTDTQYF. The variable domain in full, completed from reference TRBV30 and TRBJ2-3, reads SQTIHQWPATLVQPVGSPLSLECTVEGTSNPNLYWYRQAAGRGLQLLFYSVGIGQISSEVPQNLSASRPQDRQFILSSKKLLLSDSGFYLCAWKLYTDTQYFGPGTRLTVL.

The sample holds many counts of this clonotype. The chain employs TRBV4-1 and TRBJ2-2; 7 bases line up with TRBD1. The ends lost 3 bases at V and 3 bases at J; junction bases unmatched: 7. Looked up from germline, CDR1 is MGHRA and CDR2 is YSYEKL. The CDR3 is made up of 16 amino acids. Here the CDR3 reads CASSQQPGQYTGELFF. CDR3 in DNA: TGCGCCAGCAGCCAGCAACCGGGACAGTACACCGGGGAGCTGTTTTTT.

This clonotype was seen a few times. CDR3 sequence (DNA): TGTGCCAGCAGTTTTGCTAGTATAGGAGGGGAGACCCAGTACTTC. Its translation: CASSFASIGGETQYF. The chain couples TRBV12-3 or TRBV12-4 to TRBJ2-5; tentative D call: TRBD2 (6 bases). V lost 3 bases, J lost 5 bases, and 16 bases lay in between. The CDR3 is 15 residues long.